This T cell receptor beta chain was captured by sequencing in a study of blood T cell repertoires in COVID-19. Assay: immunoSEQ multiplex PCR; the TCRdb copy retains only in-frame clones and omits some. This sample carries a few hundred thousand clones, roughly 89% of them seen once, and the ten largest clones take approximately 9.3%. The receptor comes from a woman aged 45-60 years who had recovered from COVID-19. The sequenced sample consisted of PBMCs or T cells enriched from blood (not recorded which).

Here the CDR3 reads CASSLKDSYRTGELFF. The DNA of the CDR3 is TGTGCCAGCTCACTCAAGGACAGTTATCGTACCGGGGAGCTGTTTTTT. The rearrangement uses TRBV18 and TRBJ2-2, with D possibly matching TRBD1 (6 bases). Per the germline V gene, CDR1 is KGHSH and CDR2 is LQKENI. V lost 4 bases and J 5 bases, leaving 17 bases between the germline ends. This CDR3 has 16 residues. Supplemented by reference TRBV18 and TRBJ2-2, the full variable domain reads NAGVMQNPRHLVRRRGQEARLRCSPMKGHSHVYWYRQLPEEGLKFMVYLQKENIIDESGMPKERFSAEFPKEGPSILRIQQVVRGDSAAYFCASSLKDSYRTGELFFGEGSRLTVL.